This T cell receptor beta chain appears in the sequencing data of a study of blood T cell repertoires in COVID-19. At the level of the study: Nucleic acid was either cDNA or gDNA, and it came from T cells, B-cell-depleted T cells, or PBMCs.

Those enrolled, adults aged about 18 to 95 years, came from around 25 US areas. Germline CDR1 is SGHVS and CDR2 is FQNEAQ. The CDR3 has 14 residues. Losses at the gene ends were 4 bases for V and 6 bases for J; bases not matched to a gene: 4. TCRdb's table, derived via immunoSEQ multiplex PCR, lists solely in-frame clones and lacks some. The repertoire holds hundreds of thousands of clones, with 88% as singletons. This chain uses TRBV7-8 with TRBJ2-2; 8 bases agree with TRBD1. The source of this sequence is a woman in her sixties in a cohort exposed to, infected with or recovered from COVID-19 (not recorded which). Source material: PBMCs or T cells enriched from blood (not recorded which). The CDR3 nucleotides read TGTGCCAGCAGCTACGGACAGGGTGCCGGGGAGCTGTTTTTT. The encoded protein is CASSYGQGAGELFF.